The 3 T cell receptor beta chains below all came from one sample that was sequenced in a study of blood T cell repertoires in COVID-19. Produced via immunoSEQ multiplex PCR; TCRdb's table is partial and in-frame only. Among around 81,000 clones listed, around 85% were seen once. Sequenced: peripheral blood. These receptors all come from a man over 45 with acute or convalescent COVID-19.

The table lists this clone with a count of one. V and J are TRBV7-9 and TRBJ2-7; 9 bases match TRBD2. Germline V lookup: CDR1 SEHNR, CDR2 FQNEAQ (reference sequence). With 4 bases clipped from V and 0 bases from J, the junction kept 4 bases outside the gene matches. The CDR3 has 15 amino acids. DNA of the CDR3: TGTGCCAGCAGCTCGGGACTAGCCAGCTCCTACGAGCAGTACTTC. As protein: CASSSGLASSYEQYF.

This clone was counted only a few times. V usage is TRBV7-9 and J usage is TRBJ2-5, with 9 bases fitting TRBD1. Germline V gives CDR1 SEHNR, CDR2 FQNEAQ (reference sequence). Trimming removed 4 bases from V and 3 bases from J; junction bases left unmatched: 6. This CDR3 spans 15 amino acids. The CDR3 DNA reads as TGTGCCAGCAGCTCCCCGGGGACAGGGAAAGAGACCCAGTACTTC. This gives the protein CASSSPGTGKETQYF.

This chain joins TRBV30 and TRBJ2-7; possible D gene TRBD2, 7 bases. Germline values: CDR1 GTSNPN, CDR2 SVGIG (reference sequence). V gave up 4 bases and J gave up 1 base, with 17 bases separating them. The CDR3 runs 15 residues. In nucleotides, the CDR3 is TGTGCCTGGACCCAAGGGGGGGGGCAGTCCTACGAGCAGTACTTC. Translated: CAWTQGGGQSYEQYF. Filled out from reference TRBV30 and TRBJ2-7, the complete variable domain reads SQTIHQWPATLVQPVGSPLSLECTVEGTSNPNLYWYRQAAGRGLQLLFYSVGIGQISSEVPQNLSASRPQDRQFILSSKKLLLSDSGFYLCAWTQGGGQSYEQYFGPGTRLTVT.